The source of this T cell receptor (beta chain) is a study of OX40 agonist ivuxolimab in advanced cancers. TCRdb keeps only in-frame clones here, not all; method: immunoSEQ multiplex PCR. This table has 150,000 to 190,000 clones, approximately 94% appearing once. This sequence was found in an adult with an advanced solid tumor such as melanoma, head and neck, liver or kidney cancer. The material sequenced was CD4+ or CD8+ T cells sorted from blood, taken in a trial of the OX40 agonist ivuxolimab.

The CDR3 spells CASSGTDRVTTLAKNIQYF. The CDR3 DNA reads as TGTGCCAGCAGCGGGACCGACAGGGTCACAACTCTAGCCAAAAACATTCAGTACTTC. V gene TRBV21-1 combines with J gene TRBJ2-4; the D call of TRBD1 is as the table states it, not checked on the DNA. TRBV21-1 is a recognized pseudogene. The CDR3 extends over 19 amino acids.